The subject of this entry is one TCR beta chain. Its specificity is unknown. The data were obtained in a study of CD8 T cells in ankylosing spondylitis. This CDR3 is 15 amino acids long. The V gene's germline CDR1 is LGHNA and CDR2 YNFKEQ. The germline V and J ends were trimmed by 2 bases and 4 bases, with 15 bases remaining between them. One entry per CDR3 protein results from TCRdb running MiXCR on the 5' RACE reads. In the table there are approximately 210,000 distinct CDR3 sequences, roughly 13% of which are singletons. General study results and limits: The disease-linked clones had a CD8+ phenotype and low blood frequencies. Before this, some motif variants had been reported in reactive arthritis synovial fluid and blood.

The material sequenced was blood, either unsorted or a sorted T cell fraction (not recorded which). The TCR was taken from a male donor with ankylosing spondylitis or in good health (not recorded which). The chain recombines TRBV4-2 with TRBJ2-7; D is possibly TRBD1 or TRBD2 (5 bases each). The CDR3, as DNA: TGTGCCAGCAGCCAATTCCGGGACCAGCCTTACGAGCAGTACTTC. Its translation: CASSQFRDQPYEQYF.